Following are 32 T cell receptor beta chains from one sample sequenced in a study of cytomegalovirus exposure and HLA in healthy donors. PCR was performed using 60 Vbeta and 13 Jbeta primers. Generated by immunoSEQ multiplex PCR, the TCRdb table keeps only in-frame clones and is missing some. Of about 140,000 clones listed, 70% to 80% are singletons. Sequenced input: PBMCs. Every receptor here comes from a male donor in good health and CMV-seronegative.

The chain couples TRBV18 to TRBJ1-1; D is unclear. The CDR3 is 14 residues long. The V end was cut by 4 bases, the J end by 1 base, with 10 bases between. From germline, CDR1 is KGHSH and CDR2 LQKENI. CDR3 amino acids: CASSRDQANTEAFF. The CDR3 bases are TGTGCCAGCTCACGAGACCAGGCGAACACTGAAGCTTTCTTT.

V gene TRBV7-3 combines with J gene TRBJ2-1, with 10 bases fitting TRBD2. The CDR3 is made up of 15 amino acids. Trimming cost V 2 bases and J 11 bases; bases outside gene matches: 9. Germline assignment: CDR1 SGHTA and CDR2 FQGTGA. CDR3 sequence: CASSLSSGGAIKQFF. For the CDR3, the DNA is TGTGCCAGCAGCTTATCGAGCGGGGGGGCCATCAAGCAGTTCTTC.

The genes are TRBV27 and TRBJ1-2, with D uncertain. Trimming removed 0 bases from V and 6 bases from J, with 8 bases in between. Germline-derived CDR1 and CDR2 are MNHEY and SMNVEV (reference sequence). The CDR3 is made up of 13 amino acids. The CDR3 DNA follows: TGTGCCAGCAGTTTATCTGCAGGCAATGGCTACACCTTC. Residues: CASSLSAGNGYTF.

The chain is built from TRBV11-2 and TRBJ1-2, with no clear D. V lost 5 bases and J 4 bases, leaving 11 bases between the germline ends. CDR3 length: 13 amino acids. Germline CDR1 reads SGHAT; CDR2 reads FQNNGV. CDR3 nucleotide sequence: TGTGCCAGCAGCCCAGGCGGGTCCTATGGCTACACCTTC. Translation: CASSPGGSYGYTF.

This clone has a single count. The CDR3, as DNA: TGTGCCAGTAGTAGCCAGCGGGGGGGGATCTCTGGGGCCAACGTCCTGACTTTC. It specifies CASSSQRGGISGANVLTF. The chain joins TRBV19 to TRBJ2-6; 10 positions match TRBD2. The V segment lost 4 bases and the J segment 0 bases; nucleotides outside the gene matches: 6. Germline CDR1 and CDR2: LNHDA and SQIVND (reference sequence). The CDR3 runs 18 residues.

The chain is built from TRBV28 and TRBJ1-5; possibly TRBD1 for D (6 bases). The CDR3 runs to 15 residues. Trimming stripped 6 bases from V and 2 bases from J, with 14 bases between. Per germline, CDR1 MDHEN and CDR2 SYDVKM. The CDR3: CASSQPSGGNQPQHF. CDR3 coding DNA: TGTGCCAGCAGCCAACCCTCAGGGGGCAATCAGCCCCAGCATTTT.

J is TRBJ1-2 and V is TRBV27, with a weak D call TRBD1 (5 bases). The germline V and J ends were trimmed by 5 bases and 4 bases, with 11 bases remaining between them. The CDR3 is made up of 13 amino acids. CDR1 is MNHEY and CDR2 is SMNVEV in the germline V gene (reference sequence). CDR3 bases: TGTGCCAGCAGTCCCCGGGGGGTCTATGGCTACACCTTC. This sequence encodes CASSPRGVYGYTF.

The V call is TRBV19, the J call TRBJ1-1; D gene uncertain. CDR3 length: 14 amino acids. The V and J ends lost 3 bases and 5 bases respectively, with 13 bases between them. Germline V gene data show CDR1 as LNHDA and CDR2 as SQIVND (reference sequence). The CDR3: CASSIAGAVTEAFF. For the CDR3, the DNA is TGTGCCAGTAGTATCGCGGGTGCGGTAACTGAAGCTTTCTTT.

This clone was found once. The CDR3 loop reads CASNGGGPYNEQFF. The CDR3 DNA is TGTGCCAGCAACGGCGGGGGGCCATACAATGAGCAGTTCTTC. The chain links TRBV2 to TRBJ2-1, with 8 nucleotides matching TRBD2. The CDR3 spans 14 residues. CDR1 SNHLY and CDR2 FYNNEI come from the germline V gene. The V segment lost 7 bases and the J segment 4 bases; nucleotides outside the gene matches: 6.

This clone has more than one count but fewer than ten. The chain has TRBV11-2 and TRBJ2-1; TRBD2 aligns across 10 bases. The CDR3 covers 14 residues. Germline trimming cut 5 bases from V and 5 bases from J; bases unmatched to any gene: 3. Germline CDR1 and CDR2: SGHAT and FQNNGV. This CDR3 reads CASSKLAGHNEQFF. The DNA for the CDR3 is TGTGCCAGCAGCAAACTAGCGGGGCACAATGAGCAGTTCTTC.

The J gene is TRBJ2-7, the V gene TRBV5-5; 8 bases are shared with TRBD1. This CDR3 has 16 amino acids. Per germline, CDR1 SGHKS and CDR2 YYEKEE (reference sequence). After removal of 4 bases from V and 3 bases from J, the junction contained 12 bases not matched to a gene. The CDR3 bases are TGTGCCAGCAGCACACTTCGGACAGGGCAAGTCTACGAGCAGTACTTC. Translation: CASSTLRTGQVYEQYF.

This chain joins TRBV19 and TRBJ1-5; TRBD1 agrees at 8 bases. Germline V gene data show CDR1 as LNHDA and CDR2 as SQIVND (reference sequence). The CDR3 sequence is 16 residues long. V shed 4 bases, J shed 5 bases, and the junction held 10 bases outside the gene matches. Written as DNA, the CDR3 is TGTGCCAGTAGTAATCCCGACAGGGGCGCCTATCAGCCCCAGCATTTT. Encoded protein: CASSNPDRGAYQPQHF.

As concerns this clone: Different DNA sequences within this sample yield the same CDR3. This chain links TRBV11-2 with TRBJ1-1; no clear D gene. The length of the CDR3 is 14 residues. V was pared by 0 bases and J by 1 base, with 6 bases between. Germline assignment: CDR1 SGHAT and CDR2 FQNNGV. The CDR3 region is CASSLEPGNTEAFF. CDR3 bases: TGTGCCAGCAGCTTAGAACCGGGGAACACTGAAGCTTTCTTT.

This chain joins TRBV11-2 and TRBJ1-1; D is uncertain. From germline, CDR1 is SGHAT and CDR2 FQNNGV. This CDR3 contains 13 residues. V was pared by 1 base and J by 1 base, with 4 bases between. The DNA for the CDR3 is TGTGCCAGCAGCTTAGTAGAGAACACTGAAGCTTTCTTT. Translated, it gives CASSLVENTEAFF.

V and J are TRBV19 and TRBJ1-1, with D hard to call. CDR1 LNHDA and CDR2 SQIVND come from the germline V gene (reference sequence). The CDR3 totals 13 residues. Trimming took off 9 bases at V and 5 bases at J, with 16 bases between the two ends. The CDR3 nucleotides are TGTGCCAGCTCCCTCCGGGGAGATACTGAAGCTTTCTTT. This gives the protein CASSLRGDTEAFF.

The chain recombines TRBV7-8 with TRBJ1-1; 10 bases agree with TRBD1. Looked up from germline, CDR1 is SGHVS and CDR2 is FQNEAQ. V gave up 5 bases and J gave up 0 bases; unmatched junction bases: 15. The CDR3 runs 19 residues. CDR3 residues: CASSKSGTGVFGMNTEAFF. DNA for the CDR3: TGTGCCAGCAGCAAATCTGGGACAGGGGTTTTCGGTATGAACACTGAAGCTTTCTTT.

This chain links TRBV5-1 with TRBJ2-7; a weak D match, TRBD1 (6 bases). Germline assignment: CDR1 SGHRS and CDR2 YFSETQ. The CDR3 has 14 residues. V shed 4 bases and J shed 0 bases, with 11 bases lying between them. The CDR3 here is CASSPLDSSYEQYF. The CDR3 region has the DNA TGCGCCAGCAGCCCGCTGGACAGCTCCTACGAGCAGTACTTC.

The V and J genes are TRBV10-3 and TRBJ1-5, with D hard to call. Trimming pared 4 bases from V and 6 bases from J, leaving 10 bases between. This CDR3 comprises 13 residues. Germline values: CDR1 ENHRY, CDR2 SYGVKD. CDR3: CAISVEATQPQHF. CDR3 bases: TGTGCCATCAGTGTGGAAGCGACTCAGCCCCAGCATTTT.

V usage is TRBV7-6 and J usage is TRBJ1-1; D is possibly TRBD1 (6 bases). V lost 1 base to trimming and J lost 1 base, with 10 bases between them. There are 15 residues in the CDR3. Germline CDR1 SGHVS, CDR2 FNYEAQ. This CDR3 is CASSLGPDRNTEAFF. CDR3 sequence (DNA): TGTGCCAGCAGCTTAGGGCCGGACAGGAACACTGAAGCTTTCTTT. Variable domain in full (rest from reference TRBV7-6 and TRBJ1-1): GAGVSQSPRYKVTKRGQDVALRCDPISGHVSLYWYRQALGQGPEFLTYFNYEAQQDKSGLPNDRFSAERPEGSISTLTIQRTEQRDSAMYRCASSLGPDRNTEAFFGQGTRLTVV.

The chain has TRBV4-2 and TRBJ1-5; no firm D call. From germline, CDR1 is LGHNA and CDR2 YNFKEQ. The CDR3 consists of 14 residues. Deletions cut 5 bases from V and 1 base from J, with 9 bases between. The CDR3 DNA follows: TGTGCCAGCAGCTTCCCGGGGAGCAATCAGCCCCAGCATTTT. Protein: CASSFPGSNQPQHF.

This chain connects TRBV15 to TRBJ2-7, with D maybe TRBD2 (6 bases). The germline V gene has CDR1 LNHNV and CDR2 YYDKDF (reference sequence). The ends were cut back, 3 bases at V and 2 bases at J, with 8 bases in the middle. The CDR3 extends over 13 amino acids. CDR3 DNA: TGTGCCACCAGCAGGTGGGGGGCCTACGAGCAGTACTTC. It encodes CATSRWGAYEQYF.

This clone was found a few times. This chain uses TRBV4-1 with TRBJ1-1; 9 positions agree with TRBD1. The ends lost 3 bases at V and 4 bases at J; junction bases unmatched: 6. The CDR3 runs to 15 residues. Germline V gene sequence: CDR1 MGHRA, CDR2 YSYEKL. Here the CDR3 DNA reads TGCGCCAGCAGCCAGGGGACAGGGCTGATCACTGAAGCTTTCTTT. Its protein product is CASSQGTGLITEAFF.

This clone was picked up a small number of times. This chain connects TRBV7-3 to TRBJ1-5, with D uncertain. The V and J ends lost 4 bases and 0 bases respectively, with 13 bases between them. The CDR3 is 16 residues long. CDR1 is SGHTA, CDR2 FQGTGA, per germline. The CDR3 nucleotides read TGTGCCAGCAGCTCCCTAGGCCCGAGTAGCAATCAGCCCCAGCATTTT. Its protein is CASSSLGPSSNQPQHF. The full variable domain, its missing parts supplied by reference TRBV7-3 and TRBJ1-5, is GAGVSQTPSNKVTEKGKYVELRCDPISGHTALYWYRQSLGQGPEFLIYFQGTGAADDSGLPNDRFFAVRPEGSVSTLKIQRTERGDSAVYLCASSSLGPSSNQPQHFGDGTRLSIL.

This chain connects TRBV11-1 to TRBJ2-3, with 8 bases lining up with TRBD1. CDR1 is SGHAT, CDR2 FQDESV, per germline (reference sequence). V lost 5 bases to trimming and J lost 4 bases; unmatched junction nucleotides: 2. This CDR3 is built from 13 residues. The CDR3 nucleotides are TGTGCCAGCAGCGTGGACAGGGCAGATACGCAGTATTTT. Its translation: CASSVDRADTQYF.

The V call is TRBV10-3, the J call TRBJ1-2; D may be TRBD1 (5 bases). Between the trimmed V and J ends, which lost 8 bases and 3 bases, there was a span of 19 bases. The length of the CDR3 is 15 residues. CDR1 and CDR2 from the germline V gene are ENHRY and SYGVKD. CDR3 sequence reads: CAIRAGLPKDYGYTF. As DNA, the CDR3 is TGTGCCATCCGGGCGGGACTCCCGAAGGACTATGGCTACACCTTC.

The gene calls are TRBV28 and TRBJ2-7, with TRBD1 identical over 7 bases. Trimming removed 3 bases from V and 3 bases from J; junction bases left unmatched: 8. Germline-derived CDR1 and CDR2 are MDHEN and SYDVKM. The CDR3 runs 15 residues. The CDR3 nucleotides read TGTGCCAGCAGTTTTCTTAGGCGGACAGGCTACGAGCAGTACTTC. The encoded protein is CASSFLRRTGYEQYF.

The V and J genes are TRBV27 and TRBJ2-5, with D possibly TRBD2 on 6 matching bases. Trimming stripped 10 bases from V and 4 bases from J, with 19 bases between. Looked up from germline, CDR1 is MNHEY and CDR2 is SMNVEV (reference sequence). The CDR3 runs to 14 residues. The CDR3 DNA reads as TGTGCCACCTCAGGCGGGGCCAAGGGAGAGACCCAGTACTTC. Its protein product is CATSGGAKGETQYF.

The CDR3 sequence is CASSLTGGRRDTQYF. In DNA form, the CDR3 reads TGTGCCAGCTCACTCACCGGGGGGCGGAGAGATACGCAGTATTTT. This chain connects TRBV18 to TRBJ2-3; perhaps TRBD2 as D (7 bases). CDR1 is KGHSH, CDR2 LQKENI, per germline. The V gene lost 4 bases and the J gene lost 5 bases, with 16 bases spanning the gap. This CDR3 spans 15 amino acids.

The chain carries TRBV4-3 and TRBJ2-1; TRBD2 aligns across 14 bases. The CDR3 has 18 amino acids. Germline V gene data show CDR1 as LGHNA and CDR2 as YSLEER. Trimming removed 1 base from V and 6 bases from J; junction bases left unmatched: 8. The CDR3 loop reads CASSQALGLAGGSNEQFF. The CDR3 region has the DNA TGCGCCAGCAGCCAAGCCCTCGGACTAGCGGGGGGCTCCAATGAGCAGTTCTTC.

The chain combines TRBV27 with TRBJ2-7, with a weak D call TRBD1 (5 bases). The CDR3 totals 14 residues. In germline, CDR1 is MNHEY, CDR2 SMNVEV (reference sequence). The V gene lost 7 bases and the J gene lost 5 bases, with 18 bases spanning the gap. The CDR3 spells CASTPSPGINEQYF. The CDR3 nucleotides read TGTGCCAGCACTCCCTCGCCAGGGATTAACGAGCAGTACTTC.

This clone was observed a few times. DNA for the CDR3: TGTGCCAGCGCGGGACAGAACACAGATACGCAGTATTTT. Amino acids: CASAGQNTDTQYF. The V and J genes are TRBV5-4 and TRBJ2-3, with D perhaps matching TRBD1 (7 bases). V shed 7 bases and J shed 2 bases, with 11 bases lying between them. Germline V CDR1 and CDR2: SGHNT, YYREEE (reference sequence). The CDR3 spans 13 residues.

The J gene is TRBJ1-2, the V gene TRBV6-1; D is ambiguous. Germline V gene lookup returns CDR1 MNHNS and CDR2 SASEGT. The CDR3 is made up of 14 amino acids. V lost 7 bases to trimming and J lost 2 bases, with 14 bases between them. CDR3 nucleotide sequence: TGTGCCAGCATTAAGATGACGGGAAACTATGGCTACACCTTC. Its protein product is CASIKMTGNYGYTF.